The next 10 T cell receptor beta chains were all read from a single sample in a study of shared clonotypes between healthy human individuals. The table came from immunoSEQ multiplex PCR; TCRdb's copy has only in-frame clones and leaves some out. In the table there are about 2.3 million clones, 85% to 95% of which are singletons. Sequences were obtained from naive CD4+ T cells from PBMCs. Subset noted: CD45RA+ positively selected. These receptors were obtained from a man in his late teens or twenties in good health. Some clones in this sample may be carry-over from other donors' samples.

For this clone: Additional DNA sequences in this sample encode the identical CDR3. The chain has TRBV5-1 and TRBJ2-1; 7 bases align to TRBD2. V shed 7 bases, J shed 4 bases, and the junction held 11 bases outside the gene matches. CDR1 is SGHRS, CDR2 YFSETQ, per germline. CDR3 size: 15 residues. The CDR3 sequence: CASRAGGSSYNEQFF. The CDR3 DNA is TGCGCCAGCCGTGCGGGCGGGAGTTCGTACAATGAGCAGTTCTTC. The full variable domain, its missing parts supplied by reference TRBV5-1 and TRBJ2-1, is KAGVTQTPRYLIKTRGQQVTLSCSPISGHRSVSWYQQTPGQGLQFLFEYFSETQRNKGNFPGRFSGRQFSNSRSEMNVSTLELGDSALYLCASRAGGSSYNEQFFGPGTRLTVL.

CDR3 sequence: CASSLSQGSSYEQYF. The DNA for the CDR3 is TGCGCCAGCAGCTTGAGCCAGGGGAGCTCCTACGAGCAGTACTTC. The chain links TRBV5-1 to TRBJ2-7, with D perhaps matching TRBD1 (6 bases). V lost 1 base and J lost 0, with 11 bases in between. The CDR3 sequence is 15 residues long. Germline lookup yields CDR1 SGHRS and CDR2 YFSETQ.

This chain links TRBV6-6 with TRBJ2-7; D ambiguous. Germline CDR1 MNHNY, CDR2 SVGAGI (reference sequence). V lost 2 bases, J lost 3 bases, and 8 bases lay in between. This CDR3 region has 13 residues. The CDR3 loop is CASSYESLYEQYF. The CDR3 coding sequence is TGTGCCAGCAGTTACGAATCCCTCTACGAGCAGTACTTC.

V usage is TRBV5-1 and J usage is TRBJ2-2, with 7 bases lining up with TRBD1. Germline V lookup: CDR1 SGHRS, CDR2 YFSETQ. V shed 5 bases, J shed 3 bases, and the junction held 7 bases outside the gene matches. The CDR3 runs to 15 residues. DNA for the CDR3: TGCGCCAGCAGAGAGAGACAGGGATACACCGGGGAGCTGTTTTTT. This codes for CASRERQGYTGELFF.

Notes on this clone: The same CDR3 arises from other DNA sequences in this sample as well. The chain carries TRBV11-2 and TRBJ2-2, with unresolved D. The CDR3 has 14 amino acids. The germline gives CDR1 SGHAT, CDR2 FQNNGV. V lost 3 bases to trimming and J lost 1 base, with 6 bases between them. The CDR3 sequence: CASSFVRNTGELFF. CDR3 bases: TGTGCCAGCAGCTTCGTAAGGAACACCGGGGAGCTGTTTTTT.

This chain connects TRBV2 to TRBJ1-1; a possible D gene is TRBD1 (5 bases). V was shortened by 5 bases and J by 4 bases, with 17 bases between the two germline ends. The CDR3 runs to 15 residues. From germline, CDR1 is SNHLY and CDR2 FYNNEI. The CDR3 region is CASSLTREMGTEAFF. In DNA, the CDR3 is TGTGCCAGCAGTCTTACCAGGGAGATGGGCACTGAAGCTTTCTTT.

The V and J genes are TRBV18 and TRBJ1-2; the D is unclear. The V end was cut by 2 bases, the J end by 1 base, with 11 bases between. This CDR3 region has 15 residues. CDR1 KGHSH and CDR2 LQKENI come from the germline V gene. Here the CDR3 reads CASSPSSPRNYGYTF. The CDR3 bases are TGTGCCAGCTCACCATCCTCACCCCGTAACTATGGCTACACCTTC. The complete variable domain, with remaining parts taken from reference TRBV18 and TRBJ1-2, reads NAGVMQNPRHLVRRRGQEARLRCSPMKGHSHVYWYRQLPEEGLKFMVYLQKENIIDESGMPKERFSAEFPKEGPSILRIQQVVRGDSAAYFCASSPSSPRNYGYTFGSGTRLTVV.

The chain uses TRBV7-2 and TRBJ2-1; D is ambiguous. CDR1 is SGHTA, CDR2 FQGNSA, per germline. CDR3 size: 15 residues. Trimming took off 1 base at V and 6 bases at J, with 13 bases between the two ends. This CDR3 reads CASSLEVSASNEQFF. The DNA for the CDR3 is TGTGCCAGCAGCTTAGAAGTTTCGGCGTCCAATGAGCAGTTCTTC. The complete variable domain, with remaining parts taken from reference TRBV7-2 and TRBJ2-1, reads GAGVSQSPSNKVTEKGKDVELRCDPISGHTALYWYRQSLGQGLEFLIYFQGNSAPDKSGLPSDRFSAERTGGSVSTLTIQRTQQEDSAVYLCASSLEVSASNEQFFGPGTRLTVL.

In its sample, this clone was seen once. The chain employs TRBV4-1 and TRBJ2-7; TRBD1 aligns across 7 bases. CDR1 is MGHRA and CDR2 is YSYEKL in the germline V gene. The J segment lost 1 base and the V segment lost 4 bases, leaving 7 bases of the junction unmatched. The CDR3 extends over 15 amino acids. CDR3 region: CASSPGQTKSYEQYF. CDR3 sequence (DNA): TGCGCCAGCAGCCCGGGACAGACCAAGTCCTACGAGCAGTACTTC.

The CDR3 DNA reads as TGTGCCAGCAGTTGGGGGGCCGAGAGCGGGGAGCTGTTTTTT. Protein product: CASSWGAESGELFF. The rearrangement links TRBV6-1 to TRBJ2-2; possibly TRBD1 or TRBD2 for D (6 bases each). CDR1 is MNHNS, CDR2 SASEGT, per germline. The germline V and J ends were trimmed by 5 bases and 7 bases, with 14 bases remaining between them. CDR3 length: 14 residues.